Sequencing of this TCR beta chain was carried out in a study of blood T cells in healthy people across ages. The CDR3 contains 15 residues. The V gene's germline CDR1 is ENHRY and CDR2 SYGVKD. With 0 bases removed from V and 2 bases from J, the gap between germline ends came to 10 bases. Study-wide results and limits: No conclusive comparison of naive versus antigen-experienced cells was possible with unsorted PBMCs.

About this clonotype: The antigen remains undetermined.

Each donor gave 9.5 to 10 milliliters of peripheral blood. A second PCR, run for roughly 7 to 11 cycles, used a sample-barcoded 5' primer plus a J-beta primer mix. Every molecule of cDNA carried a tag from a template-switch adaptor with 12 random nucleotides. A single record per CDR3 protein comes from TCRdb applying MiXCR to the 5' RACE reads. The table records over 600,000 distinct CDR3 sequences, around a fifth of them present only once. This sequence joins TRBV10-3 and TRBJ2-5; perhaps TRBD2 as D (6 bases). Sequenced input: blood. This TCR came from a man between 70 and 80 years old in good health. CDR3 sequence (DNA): TGTGCCATCAGTGAGTCGGGAGGCAATCAAGAGACCCAGTACTTC. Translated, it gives CAISESGGNQETQYF.